Given below is one TCR beta chain in context. The entry originates in a study of control samples from healthy donors and cancer patients. This CDR3 is built from 15 residues. V lost 0 bases and J lost 1, with 10 bases in between. Germline CDR1 reads SGHRS; CDR2 reads YFSETQ. Assay used: immunoSEQ multiplex PCR; TCRdb lists only in-frame clones, some missing. Here the sample spans over 15,000 clones, 80% to 85% being singletons. The receptor was derived from an elderly man with head and neck cancer. The chain carries TRBV5-1 and TRBJ1-1, with no clear D. Specimen: PBMCs. In nucleotides, the CDR3 is TGCGCCAGCAGCTTGGGTGTGACACCGAACACTGAAGCTTTCTTT. It is translated as CASSLGVTPNTEAFF. Full variable domain (remainder filled in from reference TRBV5-1 and TRBJ1-1): KAGVTQTPRYLIKTRGQQVTLSCSPISGHRSVSWYQQTPGQGLQFLFEYFSETQRNKGNFPGRFSGRQFSNSRSEMNVSTLELGDSALYLCASSLGVTPNTEAFFGQGTRLTVV.